The table lists the clone carrying this T cell receptor beta chain with many counts. Its antigen remains unidentified. The data are from a study of T cells in Graves' hyperthyroidism and ophthalmopathy. About the research overall: Peripheral blood was secured at the point of initial diagnosis, before any treatment. Whole-study findings and limits: From stable hyperthyroidism, ophthalmopathy was set apart by a 13 V-J model.

The CDR3 consists of 15 residues. Trimming cost V 6 bases and J 4 bases, with 16 bases left between them. Enrolled ophthalmopathy patients presented with a Clinical Activity Score of at least 3, a NOSPECS grade of at least 4, and disease duration under 3 months. Around 10 ml fresh peripheral blood yielded the PBMCs. Amplification of TCR beta CDR3 regions was performed using RNA transcripts as template. A set of HTBI primers served as the primers for a first-round RT-PCR of the TCR CDR3. TCRdb called the multiplex PCR reads again in MiXCR, with one record for every CDR3 protein. The table has over 300,000 distinct CDR3 sequences, roughly 15% seen once.

The J gene is TRBJ1-3, the V gene TRBV12-3 or TRBV12-4; weak D call: TRBD1 (5 bases). Specimen: blood. This clonotype originated in a woman in her thirties or forties with Graves' ophthalmopathy. This chain's CDR3 is CASRGTGLGGNTIYF. CDR3 DNA sequence: TGTGCCAGCAGGGGGACGGGACTTGGAGGAAACACCATATATTTT.